What follows is one T cell receptor beta chain and its context. Its antigen is not known. Germline V CDR1 and CDR2: SGHRS, YFSETQ. The CDR3 has 12 residues. With 4 bases removed from V and 4 bases from J, the gap between germline ends came to 9 bases. Profiling relied on immunoSEQ multiplex PCR, and the TCRdb table lists in-frame clones only, not all of them. The sample lists approximately 39,000 clones; 74% were seen once. These data are taken from a study of early stage breast cancer tumors. Regarding the study as a whole: Compared with adjacent normal breast, tumors showed about 2.5-fold denser, more clonal T cells.

This TCR came from a person between 55 and 69 years old with breast cancer. Sequenced input: blood. The chain is built from TRBV5-1 and TRBJ2-7; possibly TRBD2 for D (5 bases). The CDR3: CASSEGRYEQYF. In DNA, the CDR3 is TGCGCCAGCAGCGAAGGGAGATACGAGCAGTACTTC.